This T cell receptor beta chain emerged from a study of cytomegalovirus exposure and HLA in healthy donors. Broader study findings: Reported results showed that the classifier diagnosed cytomegalovirus status with high specificity and sensitivity. Sequencing artifact likely explains a cluster of highly shared sequence variants.

In its sample, this clone was seen a few times. As yet, its antigen is unknown. The germline gives CDR1 MNHEY, CDR2 SVGAGI. Trimming left V 4 bases short and J 3 bases short, with 3 bases between. CDR3 length: 12 amino acids. With 60 Vbeta and 13 Jbeta primers, the PCR was carried out. Here immunoSEQ multiplex PCR was the method, and the copy in TCRdb shows in-frame clones only, minus some. Seen here are about 170,000 clones, approximately 67% observed once, and the top ten hold around 2.9%. This chain connects TRBV6-5 to TRBJ2-2, with D unclear. The sequence was collected from a middle-aged man in good health and CMV-seronegative. The sample was PBMCs. CDR3 nucleotide sequence: TGTGCCAGCAGTTCCGACACCGGGGAGCTGTTTTTT. Translation: CASSSDTGELFF.